This TCR beta chain was sequenced in a study of monozygotic twins with inflammatory bowel disease. Findings and caveats of the study: IBD patients shared fewer clonotypes with other individuals than healthy twins, especially patients with disease activity signs. Whereas healthy co-twins had higher TCRbeta diversity (inverse Simpson), IBD patients had lower diversity. Data gave no support to a single strong signal or clonotype associated with IBD.

Nested amplification of TCRalpha and TCRbeta cDNA involved two PCRs of around 16 and 10 cycles. Reanalyzing the 5' RACE reads, TCRdb keeps one entry per CDR3 protein, without DNA. Listed are approximately 200,000 distinct CDR3 sequences; 1.6% falls within the top ten. Comments on this clonotype: As yet, its antigen is unknown.

This CDR3 has 15 residues. The germline gives CDR1 KGHDR, CDR2 SFDVKD. This chain uses TRBV24-1 with TRBJ2-2; the TCRdb D gene call, TRBD2, has no DNA to confirm it. This clonotype originated in a human donor with ulcerative colitis or Crohn's disease, or a healthy co-twin of an affected twin (not recorded which). The sample consisted of blood. This chain's CDR3 is CATSPRGVNTGELFF.